One sample yielded the 21 T cell receptor beta chains listed below, sequenced in a study of T cell repertoires in cytomegalovirus infection. The antigens for these receptors are not known. MiXCR, applied by TCRdb to the reads, yields one record per CDR3 protein. The sample lists 69,000 or so distinct CDR3 sequences; less than 30% were seen once. Sequencing was performed on CD8+ T cells from cultured PBMCs, taken from culture after CMV antigen stimulation. The receptors shown here come from a human donor in good health (CMV status not recorded). Some clones in this sample may be carry-over from other donors' samples.

The rearrangement joins TRBV5-4 to TRBJ1-1; no firm D call. V was cut by 0 bases and J by 2 bases, with 20 bases left in between. Germline lookup yields CDR1 SGHNT and CDR2 YYREEE (reference sequence). The CDR3 has 18 residues. The CDR3 loop reads CASSLDLSLGNVNTEAFF. As DNA, the CDR3 is TGTGCCAGCAGCTTGGACCTGTCGTTGGGAAATGTCAACACTGAAGCTTTCTTT.

The chain couples TRBV7-2 to TRBJ2-6; D call uncertain. CDR3 length: 13 amino acids. V lost 7 bases to trimming and J lost 4 bases, with 8 bases between them. Germline V gives CDR1 SGHTA, CDR2 FQGNSA. The CDR3 coding sequence is TGTGCCAGCATCTATTGGGGGGCCAACGTCCTGACTTTC. It yields the protein CASIYWGANVLTF.

The chain employs TRBV24-1 and TRBJ2-7, with D perhaps matching TRBD1 or TRBD2 (5 bases each). Germline V gives CDR1 KGHDR, CDR2 SFDVKD. CDR3 length: 12 residues. Trimming removed 4 bases from V and 7 bases from J, with 10 bases in between. The CDR3 DNA sequence: TGTGCCACCAGTGAGGGGGACCGAGAGCAGTACTTC. It specifies CATSEGDREQYF.

This clonotype was counted ten times or more. V gene TRBV24-1 combines with J gene TRBJ2-3; D unclear. CDR1 is KGHDR, CDR2 SFDVKD, per germline. V lost 3 bases, J lost 3 bases, and 3 bases lay in between. The CDR3 sequence is 12 residues long. CDR3: CATSDRTDTQYF. CDR3 DNA: TGTGCCACCAGTGATCGGACAGATACGCAGTATTTT.

This clonotype has only a few counts. The chain joins TRBV6-1 to TRBJ2-5; a weak D match, TRBD2 (6 bases). V was cut by 5 bases and J by 2 bases, with 15 bases left in between. This CDR3 has 15 amino acids. Germline CDR1 reads MNHNS; CDR2 reads SASEGT. CDR3 residues: CASSTRAGSQETQYF. CDR3 coding DNA: TGTGCCAGCAGTACCAGGGCGGGGAGTCAAGAGACCCAGTACTTC.

This clonotype appeared a few times. The rearrangement joins TRBV2 to TRBJ2-5, with TRBD2 matching 15 bases. The V and J ends lost 10 bases and 5 bases, in that order; junction bases with no gene match: 11. This CDR3 has 16 amino acids. Germline-derived CDR1 and CDR2 are SNHLY and FYNNEI. The CDR3 DNA is TGTGCCACCGTACCGGGACTAGCGGGAGGCATGGAGACCCAGTACTTC. Its protein product is CATVPGLAGGMETQYF.

This clonotype was detected only a few times. The chain couples TRBV5-6 to TRBJ2-7, with 7 bases matching TRBD1. V shed 3 bases, J shed 0 bases, and the junction held 12 bases outside the gene matches. Germline V CDR1 and CDR2: SGHDT, YYEEEE. The CDR3 length is 17 residues. The CDR3 DNA is TGTGCCAGCAGCTGGTGCCCGGGACAGTATGCCTCCTACGAGCAGTACTTC. Its protein is CASSWCPGQYASYEQYF.

The sample holds many counts of this clonotype. The chain is built from TRBV4-3 and TRBJ2-1; 7 bases align to TRBD2. Germline lookup yields CDR1 LGHNA and CDR2 YSLEER. V trimming: 4 bases; J trimming: 0 bases; junction bases outside the gene matches: 21. This CDR3 is built from 21 residues. The CDR3 is CASSPKWGRESSVSSYNEQFF. The CDR3 coding sequence is TGCGCCAGCAGCCCCAAGTGGGGGAGGGAGTCCAGCGTAAGCTCCTACAATGAGCAGTTCTTC.

This clonotype was picked up a small number of times. This chain joins TRBV9 and TRBJ2-1, with TRBD2 matching 9 bases. The junction had 4 bases not matched to a gene; V was cut back by 7 bases and J by 5 bases. Per germline, CDR1 SGDLS and CDR2 YYNGEE. The CDR3 extends over 13 amino acids. CDR3 loop: CASRGGGNNEQFF. The CDR3 nucleotides read TGTGCCAGCCGCGGGGGGGGAAACAATGAGCAGTTCTTC.

The chain employs TRBV7-2 and TRBJ1-5; a weak D match, TRBD1 (5 bases). This CDR3 is built from 15 residues. Germline loops: CDR1 SGHTA, CDR2 FQGNSA. Trimming took off 1 base at V and 3 bases at J, with 10 bases between the two ends. The CDR3 region is CASSLGRGDNQPQHF. Written as DNA, the CDR3 is TGTGCCAGCAGCTTAGGTAGGGGTGACAATCAGCCCCAGCATTTT.

In its sample, this clonotype was seen a few times. The gene calls are TRBV6-2 or TRBV6-3 and TRBJ2-1; the D is unclear. Per germline, CDR1 MNHEY and CDR2 SVGEGT. V dropped 3 bases and J dropped 0 bases, with 15 bases sitting between them. This CDR3 comprises 17 residues. The chain's CDR3 is CASSYGPAPSSYNEQFF. In DNA, the CDR3 is TGTGCCAGCAGTTATGGGCCCGCCCCTAGCTCCTACAATGAGCAGTTCTTC.

Points on this clonotype: Being one base from a much bigger clone, this may be a read error. This chain connects TRBV7-9 to TRBJ1-1, with TRBD1 matching over 7 bases. The CDR3 runs to 14 residues. Germline V gene lookup returns CDR1 SEHNR and CDR2 FQNEAQ (reference sequence). The junction had 3 bases not matched to a gene; V was cut back by 4 bases and J by 1 base. The CDR3 sequence is CASSSGQENTEAFF. CDR3 in DNA: TGTGCCAGCAGCTCCGGACAGGAGAACACTGAAGCTTTCTTT.

Comments on this clonotype: This sequence may be a read error, since a much larger clone differs from it by one base. The chain couples TRBV7-2 to TRBJ2-7; D remains unclear. V was pared by 4 bases and J by 7 bases, with 11 bases between. Germline CDR1 SGHTA, CDR2 FQGNSA. The CDR3 is 12 amino acids. The DNA of the CDR3 is TGTGCCAGCAGCTCCAAGCATCAGGAGCAGTACTTC. It is translated as CASSSKHQEQYF.

This clonotype has at least ten counts. V gene TRBV20-1 combines with J gene TRBJ2-1; no clear D gene. The CDR3 has 17 residues. Looked up from germline, CDR1 is DFQATT and CDR2 is SNEGSKA (reference sequence). The ends were cut back, 0 bases at V and 6 bases at J, with 21 bases in the middle. The CDR3 coding sequence is TGCAGTGCTAGAGATCAGTCAGTCTCGCCCCTCGGCAATGAGCAGTTCTTC. Amino acid sequence: CSARDQSVSPLGNEQFF.

Ten or more counts support this clonotype. The genes are TRBV28 and TRBJ1-5, with D perhaps TRBD1 (6 bases). V was cut by 2 bases and J by 0 bases, with 11 bases left in between. The CDR3 is 16 amino acids. Per the germline V gene, CDR1 is MDHEN and CDR2 is SYDVKM. For the CDR3, the DNA is TGTGCCAGCAGTTTACGGACAGAATATAGCAATCAGCCCCAGCATTTT. Its translation is CASSLRTEYSNQPQHF. The full variable domain, completed using reference TRBV28 and TRBJ1-5, is DVKVTQSSRYLVKRTGEKVFLECVQDMDHENMFWYRQDPGLGLRLIYFSYDVKMKEKGDIPEGYSVSREKKERFSLILESASTNQTSMYLCASSLRTEYSNQPQHFGDGTRLSIL.

V usage is TRBV4-1 and J usage is TRBJ2-7; TRBD2 matches 10 bases. J lost 4 bases, V lost 1 base, and 4 bases had no gene match. This CDR3 region has 15 residues. The germline V gene has CDR1 MGHRA and CDR2 YSYEKL. The DNA for the CDR3 is TGCGCCAGCAGCCAAGGTGGGACTAGCGTTTACGAGCAGTACTTC. This codes for CASSQGGTSVYEQYF.

In its sample, this clonotype was seen a few times. The chain has TRBV7-9 and TRBJ2-7; 11 bases fit TRBD2. The CDR3 covers 14 residues. Losses at the gene ends were 5 bases for V and 4 bases for J; bases not matched to a gene: 4. Germline CDR1 reads SEHNR; CDR2 reads FQNEAQ (reference sequence). CDR3 residues: CASSGTSGSYEQYF. The CDR3 DNA is TGTGCCAGCAGCGGAACTAGCGGGAGTTACGAGCAGTACTTC. The whole variable domain, remainder taken from reference TRBV7-9 and TRBJ2-7, is DTGVSQNPRHKITKRGQNVTFRCDPISEHNRLYWYRQTLGQGPEFLTYFQNEAQLEKSRLLSDRFSAERPKGSFSTLEIQRTEQGDSAMYLCASSGTSGSYEQYFGPGTRLTVT.

This chain uses TRBV28 with TRBJ1-1, with D possibly being TRBD1 (6 bases). Germline assignment: CDR1 MDHEN and CDR2 SYDVKM. Trimming pared 1 base from V and 3 bases from J, leaving 18 bases between. This CDR3 has 17 amino acids. DNA of the CDR3: TGTGCCAGCAGTTTATACGCCCTGGTAGGGGGAGACACTGAAGCTTTCTTT. Translating it yields CASSLYALVGGDTEAFF.

V usage is TRBV19 and J usage is TRBJ2-3; D remains unclear. Germline V lookup: CDR1 LNHDA, CDR2 SQIVND (reference sequence). Between the trimmed V and J ends, which lost 0 bases and 0 bases, there was a span of 7 bases. This CDR3 is 15 amino acids long. The CDR3 region has the DNA TGTGCCAGTAGTATAGAAGACGGCAGCACAGATACGCAGTATTTT. It yields the protein CASSIEDGSTDTQYF. The full variable domain, rest sourced from reference TRBV19 and TRBJ2-3, is DGGITQSPKYLFRKEGQNVTLSCEQNLNHDAMYWYRQDPGQGLRLIYYSQIVNDFQKGDIAEGYSVSREKKESFPLTVTSAQKNPTAFYLCASSIEDGSTDTQYFGPGTRLTVL.

The gene calls are TRBV4-3 and TRBJ1-1, with D perhaps matching TRBD1 (5 bases). The V gene lost 4 bases and the J gene lost 0 bases, with 18 bases spanning the gap. This CDR3 spans 17 amino acids. Germline-derived CDR1 and CDR2 are LGHNA and YSLEER. Here the CDR3 DNA reads TGCGCCAGCAGCCGAAGCATTGTTGGGGGGATGAACACTGAAGCTTTCTTT. Protein product: CASSRSIVGGMNTEAFF.

This clonotype was observed a few times. The chain recombines TRBV5-4 with TRBJ2-5, with 12 bases matching TRBD1. This CDR3 has 17 amino acids. Unmatched junction bases numbered 7, after V lost 3 bases and J lost 1 base. The germline gives CDR1 SGHNT, CDR2 YYREEE (reference sequence). CDR3 region: CASSSTPGQGAQETQYF. The CDR3, as DNA: TGTGCCAGCAGCTCAACACCGGGACAGGGGGCCCAAGAGACCCAGTACTTC.